A single sample is the source of the 29 T cell receptor beta chains below, sequenced in a study of cytomegalovirus exposure and HLA in healthy donors. Amplification used 60 Vbeta primers and 13 Jbeta primers. Only in-frame clones appear in the TCRdb table, and some are missing; sequencing was by immunoSEQ multiplex PCR. The sample has roughly 150,000 clones, approximately 83% seen once. Sequenced sample: PBMCs. These receptors all come from a male donor in good health and CMV-seronegative.

The chain joins TRBV5-1 to TRBJ1-2; 8 bases match TRBD1. Germline V gene data show CDR1 as SGHRS and CDR2 as YFSETQ. Germline trimming cut 0 bases from V and 5 bases from J; bases unmatched to any gene: 6. The CDR3 has 15 amino acids. The CDR3 reads CASSLEPDRGYGYTF. The DNA of the CDR3 is TGCGCCAGCAGCTTGGAGCCCGACAGGGGTTATGGCTACACCTTC.

This rearrangement joins TRBV11-2 to TRBJ2-7; D is unresolved. The CDR3 consists of 14 residues. With 0 bases removed from V and 0 bases from J, the gap between germline ends came to 6 bases. CDR1 and CDR2 (germline): SGHAT, FQNNGV. CDR3 nucleotide sequence: TGTGCCAGCAGCTTAGATCTGAGCTCCTACGAGCAGTACTTC. Its protein is CASSLDLSSYEQYF. The full variable domain, in which reference TRBV11-2 and TRBJ2-7 provide the parts outside the CDR3, is EAGVAQSPRYKIIEKRQSVAFWCNPISGHATLYWYQQILGQGPKLLIQFQNNGVVDDSQLPKDRFSAERLKGVDSTLKIQPAKLEDSAVYLCASSLDLSSYEQYFGPGTRLTVT.

This clone was seen only a few times. The chain is built from TRBV2 and TRBJ1-1; weak D call: TRBD1 (6 bases). The CDR3 consists of 12 residues. The germline V gene encodes CDR1 SNHLY and CDR2 FYNNEI. The V end was cut by 6 bases, the J end by 6 bases, with 11 bases between. The DNA of the CDR3 is TGTGCCAGCAGCTACACAGGGTCTGAAGCTTTCTTT. Translating gives CASSYTGSEAFF.

This chain uses TRBV11-2 with TRBJ1-5; TRBD1 might be the D (6 bases). V lost 4 bases and J 1 base, leaving 17 bases between the germline ends. The germline gives CDR1 SGHAT, CDR2 FQNNGV. The CDR3 is made up of 17 amino acids. The CDR3, as DNA: TGTGCCAGCAGCTCACTCTCAACAGGGCCGAGCAATCAGCCCCAGCATTTT. This codes for CASSSLSTGPSNQPQHF. Using reference TRBV11-2 and TRBJ1-5 for the parts outside the CDR3, the full variable domain is EAGVAQSPRYKIIEKRQSVAFWCNPISGHATLYWYQQILGQGPKLLIQFQNNGVVDDSQLPKDRFSAERLKGVDSTLKIQPAKLEDSAVYLCASSSLSTGPSNQPQHFGDGTRLSIL.

J is TRBJ2-1 and V is TRBV4-1, with 9 positions matching TRBD2. Germline V lookup: CDR1 MGHRA, CDR2 YSYEKL. The CDR3 extends over 19 amino acids. Germline trimming cut 5 bases from V and 10 bases from J; bases unmatched to any gene: 24. CDR3: CASSARPRRVAGASREQFF. CDR3 coding DNA: TGCGCCAGCAGCGCAAGGCCTAGGAGGGTAGCGGGAGCCTCCCGGGAGCAGTTCTTC.

J is TRBJ2-1 and V is TRBV7-9; 11 bases agree with TRBD2. The CDR3 runs 16 residues. From germline, CDR1 is SEHNR and CDR2 FQNEAQ (reference sequence). Trimming at V came to 5 bases and at J to 9 bases, leaving 12 bases not matched to a gene. This CDR3 is CASSARLAGQVGEQFF. Here the CDR3 DNA reads TGTGCCAGCAGCGCCCGACTAGCGGGACAAGTAGGTGAGCAGTTCTTC.

This clone was detected only once. The chain uses TRBV28 and TRBJ2-1; D ambiguous. V shed 3 bases and J shed 0 bases, with 6 bases lying between them. The CDR3 spans 14 residues. Germline lookup yields CDR1 MDHEN and CDR2 SYDVKM. The CDR3 loop is CASSFLSSYNEQFF. CDR3 DNA: TGTGCCAGCAGTTTCTTGAGCTCCTACAATGAGCAGTTCTTC.

The CDR3: CASNPHRATEAFF. CDR3 coding DNA: TGTGCCAGTAACCCCCACAGGGCCACTGAAGCTTTCTTT. The chain is built from TRBV27 and TRBJ1-1; D possibly corresponds to TRBD1 (6 bases). Trimming removed 9 bases at V and 4 bases at J, with 15 bases between. CDR3 length equals 13 residues. The germline CDR1 and CDR2 sequences are MNHEY and SMNVEV (reference sequence).

The table lists this clone with a count of one. The chain recombines TRBV4-3 with TRBJ2-2; D is perhaps TRBD2 (5 bases). CDR3 length: 17 residues. Trimming shortened V by 0 bases and J by 6 bases, and 17 bases separated the two germline ends. CDR1 and CDR2 from the germline V gene are LGHNA and YSLEER. CDR3 region: CASSQDVPGKGAGELFF. The CDR3 nucleotides are TGCGCCAGCAGCCAAGATGTTCCGGGGAAGGGTGCCGGGGAGCTGTTTTTT.

This clone was seen more than once but under ten times. The CDR3 is CASKGQGASEAFF. CDR3 in DNA: TGTGCCAGCAAGGGACAGGGGGCCTCTGAAGCTTTCTTT. V gene TRBV28 combines with J gene TRBJ1-1; 12 bases map to TRBD1. The germline V gene has CDR1 MDHEN and CDR2 SYDVKM. This CDR3 spans 13 amino acids. V was clipped by 7 bases and J by 6 bases; unmatched bases: 3. The full variable domain, completed using reference TRBV28 and TRBJ1-1, is DVKVTQSSRYLVKRTGEKVFLECVQDMDHENMFWYRQDPGLGLRLIYFSYDVKMKEKGDIPEGYSVSREKKERFSLILESASTNQTSMYLCASKGQGASEAFFGQGTRLTVV.

The rearrangement uses TRBV10-3 and TRBJ2-7, with TRBD2 identical over 9 bases. Germline V gene data show CDR1 as ENHRY and CDR2 as SYGVKD. The trim removed 10 bases at V and 5 bases at J, leaving 15 bases unmatched. This CDR3 is built from 15 residues. The CDR3 bases are TGTGCCACCTTATTGCGGGAGGGCCTATTAAACGAGCAGTACTTC. This gives the protein CATLLREGLLNEQYF.

The chain joins TRBV2 to TRBJ2-1, with 8 bases lining up with TRBD2. J lost 6 bases, V lost 6 bases, and 10 bases had no gene match. CDR1 and CDR2 from the germline V gene are SNHLY and FYNNEI. The CDR3 has 15 residues. Here the CDR3 DNA reads TGTGCCAGCAGGGCGAATACGGGGGGGATCAATGAGCAGTTCTTC. Translating gives CASRANTGGINEQFF.

The CDR3 DNA reads as TGTGCCAGCAGCGTGGACAGGGGTTACGAGCAGTACTTC. Encoded protein: CASSVDRGYEQYF. The gene calls are TRBV11-3 and TRBJ2-7; 9 bases line up with TRBD1. CDR3 length: 13 residues. Germline CDR1 reads SGHNT; CDR2 reads YENEEA. J gave up 4 bases and V 5 bases, and 3 bases lay outside the gene matches.

The genes are TRBV7-9 and TRBJ1-1; the match to TRBD1 covers 8 bases. The V gene end was trimmed by 5 bases and the J gene end by 8 bases; junction bases not matched to a gene: 7. The germline gives CDR1 SEHNR, CDR2 FQNEAQ (reference sequence). This CDR3 region has 13 residues. The chain's CDR3 is CASSPKRTGEAFF. The CDR3 DNA sequence: TGTGCCAGCAGCCCCAAACGGACAGGGGAAGCTTTCTTT.

V is TRBV6-4 and J is TRBJ2-7, with a tentative D call TRBD2 (6 bases). The CDR3 runs 14 residues. CDR1 and CDR2 (germline): MRHNA, SNTAGT. Trimming pared 3 bases from V and 2 bases from J, leaving 11 bases between. CDR3 residues: CASSDGGLAYEQYF. The CDR3 DNA reads as TGTGCCAGCAGTGATGGGGGACTTGCCTACGAGCAGTACTTC.

The chain employs TRBV7-3 and TRBJ2-1; no reliable D call. The V gene lost 3 bases and the J gene lost 5 bases, with 8 bases spanning the gap. Looked up from germline, CDR1 is SGHTA and CDR2 is FQGTGA. CDR3 size: 13 residues. For the CDR3, the DNA is TGTGCCAGCAGCTTTGGCGGTAACAATGAGCAGTTCTTC. Its protein is CASSFGGNNEQFF.

This clone was detected once. This chain links TRBV7-9 with TRBJ2-7, with 7 bases identical to TRBD2. Germline lookup yields CDR1 SEHNR and CDR2 FQNEAQ (reference sequence). This CDR3 is built from 14 residues. V trimming: 5 bases; J trimming: 3 bases; junction bases outside the gene matches: 7. CDR3 in DNA: TGTGCCAGCAGCGAAGCGGGAAGATTCTACGAGCAGTACTTC. Protein product: CASSEAGRFYEQYF.

The chain is built from TRBV5-4 and TRBJ2-7; no definite D call. There are 14 residues in the CDR3. V lost 2 bases to trimming and J lost 0 bases, with 9 bases between them. The germline V gene has CDR1 SGHNT and CDR2 YYREEE (reference sequence). The chain's CDR3 is CASSLQVSSYEQYF. CDR3 nucleotide sequence: TGTGCCAGCAGCTTACAAGTCAGCTCCTACGAGCAGTACTTC. Looking up the rest from reference TRBV5-4 and TRBJ2-7 gives the full variable domain: ETGVTQSPTHLIKTRGQQVTLRCSSQSGHNTVSWYQQALGQGPQFIFQYYREEENGRGNFPPRFSGLQFPNYSSELNVNALELDDSALYLCASSLQVSSYEQYFGPGTRLTVT.

The chain carries TRBV7-2 and TRBJ2-1; 7 nucleotides line up with TRBD2. With V trimmed by 3 bases and J by 2 bases, 7 bases remained unmatched. Germline V gene data show CDR1 as SGHTA and CDR2 as FQGNSA. This CDR3 spans 16 amino acids. Here the CDR3 reads CASSFRIGGTYNEQFF. The DNA for the CDR3 is TGTGCCAGCAGCTTCCGGATCGGGGGGACCTACAATGAGCAGTTCTTC.

This clone was recorded once. This chain joins TRBV7-9 and TRBJ2-1; 7 bases agree with TRBD2. The germline CDR1 and CDR2 sequences are SEHNR and FQNEAQ (reference sequence). The CDR3 spans 16 residues. The J segment lost 5 bases and the V segment lost 4 bases, leaving 11 bases of the junction unmatched. The CDR3 sequence is CASSSLREHYHNEQFF. The CDR3 bases are TGTGCCAGCAGCTCCTTGCGGGAGCATTACCACAATGAGCAGTTCTTC.

Comments on this clone: A junction end diverges from the germline sequence, so it may reflect a read error. The V call is TRBV5-6, the J call TRBJ1-2, with a possible D match to TRBD1 (5 bases). The CDR3 spans 13 residues. Looked up from germline, CDR1 is SGHDT and CDR2 is YYEEEE. The CDR3 DNA sequence: TGTGCCAGCAGCTTGGGAGACAGTCGCCTACAGATCTTC. Translation: CASSLGDSRLQIF.

V gene TRBV4-2 combines with J gene TRBJ1-5; TRBD1 might be the D (5 bases). The CDR3 loop spans 14 amino acids. V shed 0 bases and J shed 7 bases, with 10 bases lying between them. CDR1 and CDR2 from the germline V gene are LGHNA and YNFKEQ. CDR3 bases: TGTGCCAGCAGCCAAGATGTCGGGGGACAGCCCCAGCATTTT. Encoded protein: CASSQDVGGQPQHF.

The chain employs TRBV13 and TRBJ2-1, with 9 nucleotides matching TRBD2. With V trimmed by 0 bases and J by 7 bases, 4 bases remained unmatched. CDR3 length equals 15 residues. The germline V gene encodes CDR1 PRHDT and CDR2 FYEKMQ (reference sequence). Written as DNA, the CDR3 is TGTGCCAGCAGCTTAGGAGGCGGGAGGGTGAATGAGCAGTTCTTC. Encoded protein: CASSLGGGRVNEQFF.

V usage is TRBV29-1 and J usage is TRBJ2-7; 9 bases are a match to TRBD1. V lost 6 bases, J lost 4 bases, and 7 bases stayed unmatched. This CDR3 comprises 13 residues. Germline-derived CDR1 and CDR2 are SQVTM and ANQGSEA. The CDR3 DNA reads as TGCAGCGTGCGTATGGGACAGGGATACGAGCAGTACTTC. Translation: CSVRMGQGYEQYF.

The gene calls are TRBV6-5 and TRBJ2-2; 10 bases are shared with TRBD2. The CDR3 consists of 14 residues. V lost 5 bases and J lost 7; bases outside the gene matches: 4. Germline CDR1 MNHEY, CDR2 SVGAGI. The CDR3 DNA reads as TGTGCCAGCAGTCAGCGGGAGGGAGGCGGGGAGCTGTTTTTT. Translating it yields CASSQREGGGELFF.

V is TRBV19 and J is TRBJ1-5, with 10 bases identical to TRBD1. In germline, CDR1 is LNHDA, CDR2 SQIVND (reference sequence). The length of the CDR3 is 17 residues. Trimming cost V 4 bases and J 5 bases; bases outside gene matches: 11. CDR3 protein: CASSTPWTGGEDQPQHF. The DNA of the CDR3 is TGTGCCAGTAGTACCCCATGGACAGGGGGAGAGGATCAGCCCCAGCATTTT.

The chain links TRBV29-1 to TRBJ1-3; TRBD1 aligns across 9 bases. The CDR3 length is 13 residues. V trimming: 5 bases; J trimming: 9 bases; junction bases outside the gene matches: 8. CDR1 and CDR2 (germline): SQVTM, ANQGSEA. The CDR3 sequence: CSVTRTGDGTIYF. Here the CDR3 DNA reads TGCAGCGTTACACGGACAGGGGACGGCACCATATATTTT. Using reference TRBV29-1 and TRBJ1-3 for the parts outside the CDR3, the full variable domain is SAVISQKPSRDICQRGTSLTIQCQVDSQVTMMFWYRQQPGQSLTLIATANQGSEATYESGFVIDKFPISRPNLTFSTLTVSNMSPEDSSIYLCSVTRTGDGTIYFGEGSWLTVV.

The chain recombines TRBV7-3 with TRBJ1-1; tentative D call: TRBD1 (5 bases). Germline V lookup: CDR1 SGHTA, CDR2 FQGTGA. The CDR3 is 18 residues long. Trimming removed 4 bases at V and 8 bases at J, with 29 bases between. The DNA for the CDR3 is TGTGCCAGCAGCTCAAACCGGTTTGACGGACAAAGGGATGAAGAAGCTTTCTTT. Translation gives CASSSNRFDGQRDEEAFF. The variable domain in full, completed from reference TRBV7-3 and TRBJ1-1, reads GAGVSQTPSNKVTEKGKYVELRCDPISGHTALYWYRQSLGQGPEFLIYFQGTGAADDSGLPNDRFFAVRPEGSVSTLKIQRTERGDSAVYLCASSSNRFDGQRDEEAFFGQGTRLTVV.

Points on this clone: The junction does not match germline at one end; this may be a read error. The chain uses TRBV7-3 and TRBJ1-2; D is undetermined. The CDR3 is 11 residues long. Germline loops: CDR1 SGHTA, CDR2 FQGTGA. The CDR3 DNA is TGTGCCAGCAGCCCCAGTGTCGATCCCGCCTTC. Protein: CASSPSVDPAF.